Sequencing of this TCR beta chain was carried out in a study of blood T cells in healthy people across ages. This clonotype was detected a few times. Its antigen is unidentified. Next came a second PCR, run for about 7 to 12 cycles, which used a sample-barcoded 5' primer along with a J-beta primer mix. TCRdb passed the 5' RACE reads through MiXCR, listing each CDR3 protein once. The table has around 1,800,000 distinct CDR3 sequences, roughly 43% seen once. Per sample, extraction of total RNA gave at least 6 micrograms in every case. This CDR3 has 13 amino acids. In germline, CDR1 is SEHNR, CDR2 FQNEAQ (reference sequence). Trimming pared 7 bases from V and 0 bases from J, leaving 6 bases between. Overall study results and limits: It was the long-lived donors that had more naive CD4+ cells and higher diversity than aged donors. The fall in TCR beta diversity per million T cells was roughly linear with age. Total diversity from one million sequenced T cells was likely underestimated.

Material: blood. The source of this sequence is a human donor in good health. The chain joins TRBV7-9 to TRBJ2-2; D is undetermined. CDR3 sequence reads: CASTSANTGELFF. CDR3 nucleotides: TGTGCCAGCACCTCTGCGAACACCGGGGAGCTGTTTTTT.